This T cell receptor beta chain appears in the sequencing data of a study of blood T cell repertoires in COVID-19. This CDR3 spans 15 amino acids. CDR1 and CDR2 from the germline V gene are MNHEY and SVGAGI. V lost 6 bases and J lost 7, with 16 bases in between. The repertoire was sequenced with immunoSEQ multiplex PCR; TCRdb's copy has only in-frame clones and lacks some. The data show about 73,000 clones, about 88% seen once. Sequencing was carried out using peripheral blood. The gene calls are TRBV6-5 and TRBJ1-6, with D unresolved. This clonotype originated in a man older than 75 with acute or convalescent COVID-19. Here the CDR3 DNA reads TGTGCCAGCAGCCTTTGGGGAGGGAACAATTCACCCCTCCACTTT. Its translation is CASSLWGGNNSPLHF.